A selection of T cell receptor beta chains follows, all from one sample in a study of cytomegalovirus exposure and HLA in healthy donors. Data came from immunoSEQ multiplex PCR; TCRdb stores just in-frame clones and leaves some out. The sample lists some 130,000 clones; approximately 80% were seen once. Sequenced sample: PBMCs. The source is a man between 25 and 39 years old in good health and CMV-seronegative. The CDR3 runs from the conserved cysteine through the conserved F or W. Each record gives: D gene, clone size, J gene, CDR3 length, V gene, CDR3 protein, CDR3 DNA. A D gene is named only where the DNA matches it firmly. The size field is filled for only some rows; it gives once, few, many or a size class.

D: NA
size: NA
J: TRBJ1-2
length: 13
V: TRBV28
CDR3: CASTTQGNYGYTF
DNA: TGTGCCAGCACCACACAGGGTAACTATGGCTACACCTTC

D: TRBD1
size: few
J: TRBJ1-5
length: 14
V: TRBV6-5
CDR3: CASSITGDRQPQHF
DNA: TGTGCCAGCAGTATTACAGGGGATAGACAGCCCCAGCATTTT

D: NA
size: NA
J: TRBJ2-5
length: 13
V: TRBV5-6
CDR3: CASSFGGRETQYF
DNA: TGTGCCAGCAGCTTTGGGGGCAGAGAGACCCAGTACTTC

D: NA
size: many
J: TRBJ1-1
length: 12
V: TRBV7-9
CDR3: CASSPGYVEAFF
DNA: TGTGCCAGCAGCCCCGGTTATGTTGAAGCTTTCTTT

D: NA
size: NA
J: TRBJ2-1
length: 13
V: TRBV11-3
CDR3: CASSPEGGNEQFF
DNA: TGTGCCAGCAGCCCTGAGGGTGGGAATGAGCAGTTCTTC

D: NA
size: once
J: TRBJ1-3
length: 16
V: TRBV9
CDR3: CASSPHREGKGNTIYF
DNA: TGTGCCAGCAGCCCGCACAGGGAAGGGAAGGGAAACACCATATATTTT

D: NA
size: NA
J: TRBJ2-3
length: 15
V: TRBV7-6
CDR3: CASSSRQSSTDTQYF
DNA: TGTGCCAGCAGTTCCAGACAATCTAGCACAGATACGCAGTATTTT

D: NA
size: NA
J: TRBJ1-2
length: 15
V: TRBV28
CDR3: CASSSWTANNYGYTF
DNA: TGTGCCAGCAGTTCTTGGACAGCAAATAACTATGGCTACACCTTC

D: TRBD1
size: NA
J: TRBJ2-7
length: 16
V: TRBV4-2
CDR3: CASSQDLTGGGYEQYF
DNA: TGTGCCAGCAGCCAAGATTTGACAGGGGGCGGCTACGAGCAGTACTTC

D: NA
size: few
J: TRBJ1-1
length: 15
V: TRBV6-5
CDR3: CASSYVGRGNTEAFF
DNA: TGTGCCAGCAGTTACGTCGGCAGGGGGAACACTGAAGCTTTCTTT

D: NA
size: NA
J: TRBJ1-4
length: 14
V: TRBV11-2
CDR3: CASSRTGANEKLFF
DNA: TGTGCCAGCAGTCGAACAGGCGCTAATGAAAAACTGTTTTTT

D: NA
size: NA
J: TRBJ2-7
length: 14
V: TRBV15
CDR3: CATSRDRGPYEQYF
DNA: TGTGCCACCAGCAGAGATAGGGGCCCCTACGAGCAGTACTTC

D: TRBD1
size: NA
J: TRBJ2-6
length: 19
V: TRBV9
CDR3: CASSVGRDRSRSGANVLTF
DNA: TGTGCCAGCAGCGTAGGACGGGACAGGAGCCGCTCTGGGGCCAACGTCCTGACTTTC

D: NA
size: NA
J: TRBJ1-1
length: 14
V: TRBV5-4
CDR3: CASSLDRSRTEAFF
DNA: TGTGCCAGCAGCTTGGACAGGTCGCGGACTGAAGCTTTCTTT

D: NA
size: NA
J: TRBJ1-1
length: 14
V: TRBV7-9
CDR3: CASSRWAENTEAFF
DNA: TGTGCCAGCAGCCGTTGGGCTGAGAACACTGAAGCTTTCTTT

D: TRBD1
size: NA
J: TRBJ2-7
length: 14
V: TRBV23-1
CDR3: CASRHLTGVYEQYF
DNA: TGCGCCAGCAGGCACCTAACAGGGGTCTACGAGCAGTACTTC

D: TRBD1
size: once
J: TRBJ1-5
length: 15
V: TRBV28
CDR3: CASSLDRGRFQPQHF
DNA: TGTGCCAGCAGTTTGGACAGGGGGCGCTTCCAGCCCCAGCATTTT

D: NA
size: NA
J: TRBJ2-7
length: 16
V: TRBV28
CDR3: CASSLYSAGGGYEQYF
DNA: TGTGCCAGCAGTTTATATTCCGCAGGGGGAGGCTACGAGCAGTACTTC

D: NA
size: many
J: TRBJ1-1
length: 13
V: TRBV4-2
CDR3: CASSQGFSTRAFF
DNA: TGTGCCAGCAGCCAAGGTTTCAGCACCAGGGCTTTCTTT

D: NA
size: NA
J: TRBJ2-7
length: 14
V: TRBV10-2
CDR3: CASSGGGSIYEQYF
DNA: TGCGCCAGCAGTGGCGGGGGCTCCATCTACGAGCAGTACTTC

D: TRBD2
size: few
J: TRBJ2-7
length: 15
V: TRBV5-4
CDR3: CASSGWLAGSYEQYF
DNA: TGTGCCAGCAGCGGATGGCTAGCGGGCTCCTACGAGCAGTACTTC

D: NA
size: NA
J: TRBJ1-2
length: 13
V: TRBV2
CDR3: CATKSSGLWGYTF
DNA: TGTGCCACCAAAAGTTCGGGGTTGTGGGGCTACACCTTC

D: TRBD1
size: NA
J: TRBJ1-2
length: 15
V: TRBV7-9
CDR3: CASSAPGQIFYGYTF
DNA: TGTGCCAGCAGCGCCCCGGGACAGATATTTTATGGCTACACCTTC

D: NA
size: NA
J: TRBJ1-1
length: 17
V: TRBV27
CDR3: CASSLRRTLRQNTEAFF
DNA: TGTGCCAGCAGTTTAAGGCGCACCCTCCGACAAAACACTGAAGCTTTCTTT

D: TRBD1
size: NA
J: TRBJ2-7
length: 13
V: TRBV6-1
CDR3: CASSHGQEYEQYF
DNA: TGTGCCAGCAGCCACGGACAGGAGTACGAGCAGTACTTC

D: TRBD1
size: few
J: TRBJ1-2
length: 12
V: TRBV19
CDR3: CAVQDRIYGYTF
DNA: TGTGCCGTCCAGGACAGGATATATGGCTACACCTTC

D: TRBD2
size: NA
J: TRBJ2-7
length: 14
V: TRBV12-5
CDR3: CASGPRGRAYEQYF
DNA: TGTGCTAGTGGTCCTCGCGGGAGGGCCTACGAGCAGTACTTC

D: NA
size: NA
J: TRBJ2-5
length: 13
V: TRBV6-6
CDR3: CASSPGRLETQYF
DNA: TGTGCCAGCAGCCCTGGCAGGTTGGAGACCCAGTACTTC

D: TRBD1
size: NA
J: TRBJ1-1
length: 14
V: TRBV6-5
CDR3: CASSYNSAGGEAFF
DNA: TGTGCCAGCAGTTACAATTCGGCAGGGGGGGAAGCTTTCTTT

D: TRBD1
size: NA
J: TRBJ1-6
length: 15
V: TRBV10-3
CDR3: CAISEFEGASSPLHF
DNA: TGTGCCATCAGTGAGTTCGAGGGGGCGAGTTCACCCCTCCACTTT

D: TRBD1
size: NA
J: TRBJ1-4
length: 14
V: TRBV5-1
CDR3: CASSFTGGNEKLFF
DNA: TGCGCCAGCAGCTTTACAGGGGGGAATGAAAAACTGTTTTTT

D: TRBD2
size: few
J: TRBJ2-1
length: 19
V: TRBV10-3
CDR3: CAISESRMKREGPLNEQFF
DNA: TGTGCCATCAGTGAGTCGAGGATGAAGAGGGAGGGCCCCCTCAATGAGCAGTTCTTC

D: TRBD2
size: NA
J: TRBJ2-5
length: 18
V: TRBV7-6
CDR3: CASSDSGLAGGPGETQYF
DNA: TGTGCCAGCAGCGATTCGGGACTAGCGGGAGGGCCGGGAGAGACCCAGTACTTC

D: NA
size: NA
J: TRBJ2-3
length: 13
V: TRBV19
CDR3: CASSGSLTDTQYF
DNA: TGTGCCAGTAGCGGGAGTCTTACAGATACGCAGTATTTT

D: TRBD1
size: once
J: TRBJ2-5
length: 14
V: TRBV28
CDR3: CASREQGAGETQYF
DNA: TGTGCCAGCAGGGAACAGGGGGCAGGGGAGACCCAGTACTTC

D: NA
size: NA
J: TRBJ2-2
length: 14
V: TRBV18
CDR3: CASSPGGLPGELFF
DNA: TGTGCCAGCTCACCGGGAGGCCTTCCCGGGGAGCTGTTTTTT

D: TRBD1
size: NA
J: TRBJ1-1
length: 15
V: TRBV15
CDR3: CATSSRFPGGTEAFF
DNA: TGTGCCACCAGCAGCCGCTTCCCAGGGGGCACTGAAGCTTTCTTT

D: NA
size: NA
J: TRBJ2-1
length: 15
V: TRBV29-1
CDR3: CSVEDTASKYNEQFF
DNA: TGCAGCGTTGAAGACACCGCTAGTAAGTACAATGAGCAGTTCTTC

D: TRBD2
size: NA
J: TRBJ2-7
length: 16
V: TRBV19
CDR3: CASSREAGGLTYEQYF
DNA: TGTGCCAGTAGTAGGGAAGCGGGAGGGCTTACCTACGAGCAGTACTTC

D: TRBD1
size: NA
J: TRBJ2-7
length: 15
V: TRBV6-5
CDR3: CASSQSGTGSYEQYF
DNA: TGTGCCAGCAGTCAGTCCGGGACAGGGAGCTACGAGCAGTACTTC

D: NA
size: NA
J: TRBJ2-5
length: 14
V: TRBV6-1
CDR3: CASSEGQGSETQYF
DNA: TGTGCCAGCAGTGAAGGGCAGGGCTCTGAGACCCAGTACTTC

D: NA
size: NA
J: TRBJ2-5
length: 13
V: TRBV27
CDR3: CASGWGGGETQYF
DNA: TGTGCCAGCGGTTGGGGCGGCGGTGAGACCCAGTACTTC

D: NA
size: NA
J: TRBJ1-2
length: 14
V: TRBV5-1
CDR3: CASTPGGGLGGYTF
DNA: TGCGCCAGCACCCCCGGTGGGGGGTTGGGCGGCTACACCTTC

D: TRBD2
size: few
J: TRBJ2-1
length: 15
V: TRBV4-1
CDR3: CASSQGLAALNEQFF
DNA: TGCGCCAGCAGCCAAGGACTAGCGGCCCTAAATGAGCAGTTCTTC

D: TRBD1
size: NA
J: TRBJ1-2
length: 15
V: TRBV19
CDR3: CASSITAGGSYGYTF
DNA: TGTGCCAGTAGTATAACTGCAGGGGGAAGCTATGGCTACACCTTC

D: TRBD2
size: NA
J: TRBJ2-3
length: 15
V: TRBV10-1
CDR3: CASNPGLAGEDTQYF
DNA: TGCGCCAGCAACCCGGGACTAGCGGGAGAAGATACGCAGTATTTT

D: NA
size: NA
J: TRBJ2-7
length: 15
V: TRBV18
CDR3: CASSPAAGLAYEQYF
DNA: TGTGCCAGCTCACCGGCGGCAGGGCTGGCCTACGAGCAGTACTTC

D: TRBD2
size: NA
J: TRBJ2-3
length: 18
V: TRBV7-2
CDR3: CASSSPSGQEGPRNTQYF
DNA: TGTGCCAGCAGCTCACCTAGCGGCCAGGAGGGCCCCAGGAATACGCAGTATTTT

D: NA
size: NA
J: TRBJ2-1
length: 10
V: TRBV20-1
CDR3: CSASPREQFF
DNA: TGCAGTGCTAGCCCGAGGGAGCAGTTCTTC